Below are 12 T cell receptor beta chains sequenced from a single sample in a study of OX40 agonist ivuxolimab in advanced cancers. The protocol was immunoSEQ multiplex PCR, while the TCRdb copy is restricted to in-frame clones and leaves out a portion. The sample comprises some 35,000 clones, 60% to 85% of which are singletons, and almost 10% rests with the top ten. The starting material was CD4+ or CD8+ T cells sorted from blood, obtained in a trial of the OX40 agonist ivuxolimab. The receptors were sampled from an adult with an advanced solid tumor such as melanoma, head and neck, liver or kidney cancer.

This clone was seen only a few times. This rearrangement joins TRBV6-5 to TRBJ2-7; 7 nucleotides agree with TRBD1. The CDR3 covers 15 residues. V lost 5 bases, J lost 0 bases, and 7 bases stayed unmatched. The germline CDR1 and CDR2 sequences are MNHEY and SVGAGI. The CDR3 region has the DNA TGTGCCAGCAGTCAAGACAGGGCAGTCTCCTACGAGCAGTACTTC. This codes for CASSQDRAVSYEQYF.

The rearrangement links TRBV4-1 to TRBJ1-1; unclear D gene. Germline assignment: CDR1 MGHRA and CDR2 YSYEKL. Trimming pared 3 bases from V and 10 bases from J, leaving 9 bases between. This CDR3 has 11 residues. The CDR3 loop is CASSHRSGAFF. The CDR3 bases are TGCGCCAGCAGCCACAGGAGCGGAGCTTTCTTT.

This CDR3 is CASSNSGTGYEQYF. Written as DNA, the CDR3 is TGTGCCAGCAGCAACTCCGGGACAGGGTACGAGCAGTACTTC. This sequence joins TRBV7-8 and TRBJ2-5, with TRBD1 identical over 9 bases. The better agreement between TRBJ2-7 and the DNA end casts doubt on the J call. CDR1 is SGHVS, CDR2 FQNEAQ, per germline. CDR3 length: 14 amino acids.

The chain links TRBV19 to TRBJ1-5, with D unresolved. V lost 6 bases and J lost 5, with 14 bases in between. Germline V gives CDR1 LNHDA, CDR2 SQIVND (reference sequence). The CDR3 has 14 residues. CDR3 sequence (DNA): TGTGCCAGTAGGGGAAAGGGCTTTTATCAGCCCCAGCATTTT. Residues: CASRGKGFYQPQHF. Full variable domain (rest looked up from reference TRBV19 and TRBJ1-5): DGGITQSPKYLFRKEGQNVTLSCEQNLNHDAMYWYRQDPGQGLRLIYYSQIVNDFQKGDIAEGYSVSREKKESFPLTVTSAQKNPTAFYLCASRGKGFYQPQHFGDGTRLSIL.

The rearrangement links TRBV19 to TRBJ1-2, with D unclear. V dropped 0 bases and J dropped 4 bases, with 6 bases sitting between them. CDR1 LNHDA and CDR2 SQIVND come from the germline V gene (reference sequence). This CDR3 contains 13 residues. CDR3 in amino acids: CASSIEVFYGYTF. The DNA of the CDR3 is TGTGCCAGTAGTATAGAAGTTTTCTATGGCTACACCTTC.

The chain recombines TRBV20-1 with TRBJ2-7; D is ambiguous. The CDR3 length is 11 residues. Germline lookup yields CDR1 DFQATT and CDR2 SNEGSKA (reference sequence). V lost 5 bases, J lost 1 base, and 6 bases lay in between. Here the CDR3 DNA reads TGCAGTGCTCCCTGGTCCTACGAGCAGTACTTC. It specifies CSAPWSYEQYF.

The chain recombines TRBV7-6 with TRBJ2-7, with 8 bases lining up with TRBD1. The CDR3 is 13 residues long. V was clipped by 5 bases and J by 3 bases; unmatched bases: 3. Looked up from germline, CDR1 is SGHVS and CDR2 is FNYEAQ. CDR3 protein: CASSDGTGYEQYF. For the CDR3, the DNA is TGTGCCAGCAGCGATGGGACAGGCTACGAGCAGTACTTC.

The chain joins TRBV5-1 to TRBJ1-1; D remains unclear. The length of the CDR3 is 16 residues. V was pared by 0 bases and J by 0 bases, with 12 bases between. Germline assignment: CDR1 SGHRS and CDR2 YFSETQ. The CDR3 DNA follows: TGCGCCAGCAGCTTGGGCACCAGGCGAATGAACACTGAAGCTTTCTTT. This translates into CASSLGTRRMNTEAFF.

V is TRBV29-1 and J is TRBJ1-5, with D possibly matching TRBD1 (6 bases). CDR1 and CDR2 (germline): SQVTM, ANQGSEA. This CDR3 is 14 amino acids long. V dropped 6 bases and J dropped 5 bases, with 17 bases sitting between them. The CDR3 spells CSVTTSSGDQPQHF. DNA for the CDR3: TGCAGCGTCACGACCTCTTCAGGGGATCAGCCCCAGCATTTT.

This clone was counted once. The V call is TRBV7-8, the J call TRBJ1-3; tentatively, D is TRBD1 (5 bases). CDR1 is SGHVS, CDR2 FQNEAQ, per germline. The V end was cut by 3 bases, the J end by 8 bases, with 14 bases between. The CDR3 covers 14 residues. The CDR3: CASSLGILGDTIYF. The CDR3 DNA reads TGTGCCAGCAGCTTGGGGATACTAGGGGACACCATATATTTT. Drawing the rest from reference TRBV7-8 and TRBJ1-3, the complete variable domain is GAGVSQSPRYKVAKRGQDVALRCDPISGHVSLFWYQQALGQGPEFLTYFQNEAQLDKSGLPSDRFFAERPEGSVSTLKIQRTQQEDSAVYLCASSLGILGDTIYFGEGSWLTVV.

The chain employs TRBV18 and TRBJ2-7; tentatively, D is TRBD2 (5 bases). Germline V gene data show CDR1 as KGHSH and CDR2 as LQKENI. The CDR3 covers 14 residues. With 3 bases removed from V and 4 bases from J, the gap between germline ends came to 13 bases. The CDR3 is CASSPQGRGYEQYF. CDR3 bases: TGTGCCAGCTCACCTCAAGGGAGAGGTTACGAGCAGTACTTC.

This rearrangement joins TRBV5-1 to TRBJ1-4, with TRBD1 matching 7 bases. V was pared by 3 bases and J by 4 bases, with 6 bases of the junction left unmatched. The V gene's germline CDR1 is SGHRS and CDR2 YFSETQ. The CDR3 totals 15 residues. This CDR3 is CASSWGDSRNEKLFF. Here the CDR3 DNA reads TGCGCCAGCAGCTGGGGGGACAGCCGTAATGAAAAACTGTTTTTT.